This TCR beta chain comes out of a study of OX40 agonist ivuxolimab in advanced cancers. Study information: Head and neck, renal cell, melanoma or hepatocellular carcinoma were the cancers that dose-escalation patients had. Study observations and caveats: Dosing at 0.1 to 3.0 mg/kg was accompanied by clonal expansion of CD4+ and CD8+ blood T cells by week 6. Low levels of normalized T-cell clonal expansion also appeared in some nonresponders.

Of note for this clone: Its antigen is not identified.

V shed 0 bases, J shed 1 base, and the junction held 4 bases outside the gene matches. This CDR3 comprises 18 residues. From germline, CDR1 is MGHRA and CDR2 YSYEKL. Clones were sequenced by immunoSEQ multiplex PCR, and TCRdb holds only the in-frame ones, with some missing. The sample lists around 15,000 clones, 77% occurring once. The sequenced sample was CD4+ or CD8+ T cells sorted from blood, obtained in a trial of the OX40 agonist ivuxolimab. The chain joins TRBV4-1 to TRBJ2-3, with TRBD2 matching over 13 bases. This clonotype was sampled from an adult with an advanced solid tumor such as melanoma, head and neck, liver or kidney cancer. CDR3 in amino acids: CASSQELAGGPRTDTQYF. The CDR3 DNA sequence: TGCGCCAGCAGCCAAGAACTAGCGGGAGGGCCCCGCACAGATACGCAGTATTTT.